Given below is one T cell receptor beta chain in context. The target antigen is unknown. This specimen belongs to a study of glioma-infiltrating T cells after dendritic cell vaccination. Findings and limits, study-wide: Longer survival after dendritic cell vaccination followed higher pretreatment TIL content.

Fresh-frozen tumor tissue and more than two years of survival data were available for all. Before vaccination, two weeks after the third vaccination, and at progression, PBMC were collected. V was shortened by 5 bases and J by 8 bases, with 15 bases between the two germline ends. Germline loops: CDR1 SQVTM, CDR2 ANQGSEA. This CDR3 spans 12 amino acids. The immunoSEQ assay amplified TCRB CDR3 from up to roughly 2 ug DNA. Measured with immunoSEQ multiplex PCR; TCRdb has only the in-frame clones, and not every one. The sample includes 25,000 to 35,000 clones, 90% to 95% of them seen just once. This receptor was identified in a human donor with glioblastoma. The chain has TRBV29-1 and TRBJ1-2; a possible D gene is TRBD1 (6 bases). Source: blood, taken before dendritic cell vaccination. This CDR3 reads CSVFWGLEGYTF. The DNA of the CDR3 is TGCAGCGTTTTTTGGGGGCTTGAGGGCTACACCTTC.